Listed below are T cell receptor beta chains from one sample, sequenced in a study of CD8+CD57+ T cells in acquired aplastic anemia. TCRdb reanalysed the reads using MiXCR and keeps one entry per CDR3 protein. This sample yields 150,000 to 160,000 distinct CDR3 sequences, of which about 48% are seen a single time; more than 10% belongs to the top ten. The sample comprised sorted CD4+, CD8+, or CD8+CD57+ T cells (not recorded which) from PBMCs. The receptors come from a human donor with aplastic anemia. Each CDR3 is given with its conserved first and last residue. The D gene is left open where the match is weak. Not every row has a clone size; where given, it reads once, few, many or a size class.

d_call: TRBD1
j_call: TRBJ2-2
v_call: TRBV6-1
clone_size: many
cdr3_aa: CASSRAPTGAGELFF
cdr3_nt: TGTGCCAGCAGTCGCGCCCCTACAGGGGCCGGGGAGCTGTTTTTT

d_call: TRBD1
j_call: TRBJ1-1
v_call: TRBV7-2
clone_size: -
cdr3_aa: CASSYGDRGNTEAFF
cdr3_nt: TGTGCCAGCAGTTATGGGGACAGGGGGAACACTGAAGCTTTCTTT

d_call: -
j_call: TRBJ1-2
v_call: TRBV11-3
clone_size: once
cdr3_aa: CASSPGLGEGYTF
cdr3_nt: TGTGCCAGCAGCCCAGGGCTCGGTGAAGGCTACACCTTC

d_call: TRBD1
j_call: TRBJ2-7
v_call: TRBV10-3
clone_size: -
cdr3_aa: CAISVRDRGYEQYF
cdr3_nt: TGTGCCATCAGTGTAAGGGACAGGGGTTACGAGCAGTACTTC

d_call: -
j_call: TRBJ2-1
v_call: TRBV19
clone_size: -
cdr3_aa: CASSIGIGATSYNEQFF
cdr3_nt: TGTGCCAGTAGCATAGGGATAGGGGCCACCTCCTACAATGAGCAGTTCTTC

d_call: -
j_call: TRBJ2-5
v_call: TRBV19
clone_size: few
cdr3_aa: CASSTGALETQYF
cdr3_nt: TGTGCCAGTAGTACAGGGGCTCTGGAGACCCAGTACTTC

d_call: -
j_call: TRBJ2-1
v_call: TRBV24-1
clone_size: -
cdr3_aa: CATTGRSLRDEQFF
cdr3_nt: TGTGCCACCACGGGGAGAAGCCTACGTGATGAGCAGTTCTTC

d_call: -
j_call: TRBJ2-6
v_call: TRBV2
clone_size: -
cdr3_aa: CASSEGGGTSGANVLTF
cdr3_nt: TGTGCCAGCAGTGAAGGTGGCGGGACCTCTGGGGCCAACGTCCTGACTTTC

d_call: TRBD1
j_call: TRBJ1-2
v_call: TRBV20-1
clone_size: -
cdr3_aa: CSARDTRGGNYGYTF
cdr3_nt: TGCAGTGCTAGAGATACCAGGGGGGGAAACTATGGCTACACCTTC

d_call: TRBD2
j_call: TRBJ2-1
v_call: TRBV20-1
clone_size: few
cdr3_aa: CSASVTSGGPSEFF
cdr3_nt: TGCAGTGCTAGTGTGACTAGCGGGGGGCCCAGCGAGTTCTTC

d_call: -
j_call: TRBJ1-6
v_call: TRBV4-1
clone_size: -
cdr3_aa: CASSQYGALNSPLHF
cdr3_nt: TGCGCCAGCAGCCAATACGGGGCGCTCAATTCACCCCTCCACTTT

d_call: -
j_call: TRBJ1-1
v_call: TRBV7-2
clone_size: many
cdr3_aa: CASSLEAPGGTEAFF
cdr3_nt: TGTGCCAGCAGCTTAGAGGCACCCGGGGGCACTGAAGCTTTCTTT

d_call: TRBD2
j_call: TRBJ2-1
v_call: TRBV4-1
clone_size: -
cdr3_aa: CASSQDTSGRNEQFF
cdr3_nt: TGCGCCAGCAGCCAAGACACTAGCGGGAGGAATGAGCAGTTCTTC

d_call: TRBD2
j_call: TRBJ2-3
v_call: TRBV5-1
clone_size: -
cdr3_aa: CASNAMASGGMTDTQYF
cdr3_nt: TGCGCCAGCAATGCTATGGCTAGCGGGGGGATGACAGATACGCAGTATTTT

d_call: -
j_call: TRBJ1-1
v_call: TRBV2
clone_size: -
cdr3_aa: CASRDTGIAIEAFF
cdr3_nt: TGTGCCAGCAGAGATACAGGGATAGCTATTGAAGCTTTCTTT

d_call: TRBD2
j_call: TRBJ2-5
v_call: TRBV24-1
clone_size: -
cdr3_aa: CATSENTSGKETQYF
cdr3_nt: TGTGCCACCAGTGAGAATACTAGCGGGAAGGAGACCCAGTACTTC

d_call: -
j_call: TRBJ2-1
v_call: TRBV7-3
clone_size: -
cdr3_aa: CASSLLLGNEQFF
cdr3_nt: TGTGCCAGCAGCCTTTTGCTCGGGAATGAGCAGTTCTTC

d_call: TRBD1
j_call: TRBJ2-5
v_call: TRBV7-9
clone_size: many
cdr3_aa: CASSGQVQETQYF
cdr3_nt: TGTGCCAGCTCTGGACAGGTCCAAGAGACCCAGTACTTC

d_call: -
j_call: TRBJ2-7
v_call: TRBV2
clone_size: few
cdr3_aa: CASSEAQSRSYEQYF
cdr3_nt: TGTGCTAGCAGTGAAGCGCAATCGCGGTCCTACGAGCAGTACTTC

d_call: -
j_call: TRBJ1-2
v_call: TRBV7-9
clone_size: many
cdr3_aa: CAGLGGNYGYTF
cdr3_nt: TGTGCCGGATTGGGTGGGAACTATGGCTACACCTTC

d_call: TRBD2
j_call: TRBJ2-3
v_call: TRBV6-1
clone_size: -
cdr3_aa: CASSSAGTSGGLDTQYF
cdr3_nt: TGTGCCAGCAGCTCCGCCGGGACTAGCGGGGGGTTGGATACGCAGTATTTT

d_call: TRBD2
j_call: TRBJ2-7
v_call: TRBV20-1
clone_size: many
cdr3_aa: CSARPAGGYEQYF
cdr3_nt: TGCAGTGCTAGACCAGCGGGGGGTTACGAGCAGTACTTC

d_call: -
j_call: TRBJ2-1
v_call: TRBV6-1
clone_size: many
cdr3_aa: CASSERGAAGIDEQFF
cdr3_nt: TGTGCCAGCAGTGAACGAGGGGCAGCAGGTATCGATGAGCAGTTCTTC

d_call: -
j_call: TRBJ1-6
v_call: TRBV5-1
clone_size: -
cdr3_aa: CASSLSGTQYNSPLHF
cdr3_nt: TGCGCCAGCAGCTTGTCCGGGACACAATATAATTCACCCCTCCACTTT

d_call: -
j_call: TRBJ2-5
v_call: TRBV14
clone_size: -
cdr3_aa: CASSQVLETQYF
cdr3_nt: TGTGCCAGCAGCCAAGTCTTGGAGACCCAGTACTTC

d_call: -
j_call: TRBJ2-7
v_call: TRBV7-9
clone_size: once
cdr3_aa: CASSSGRFYEQYF
cdr3_nt: TGTGCCAGCAGCTCAGGACGGTTTTACGAGCAGTACTTC

d_call: TRBD1
j_call: TRBJ1-1
v_call: TRBV29-1
clone_size: -
cdr3_aa: CSAVDRGKNTEAFF
cdr3_nt: TGCAGCGCGGTCGACAGGGGTAAGAACACTGAAGCTTTCTTT

d_call: -
j_call: TRBJ1-1
v_call: TRBV2
clone_size: few
cdr3_aa: CASSVQGNTEAFF
cdr3_nt: TGTGCCAGCAGTGTACAGGGAAACACTGAAGCTTTCTTT

d_call: -
j_call: TRBJ2-7
v_call: TRBV7-9
clone_size: many
cdr3_aa: CASSFSGAGAYEQYF
cdr3_nt: TGTGCCAGCAGCTTTTCAGGGGCAGGGGCCTACGAGCAGTACTTC

d_call: -
j_call: TRBJ1-2
v_call: TRBV20-1
clone_size: -
cdr3_aa: CSAQTVYGYTF
cdr3_nt: TGCAGTGCTCAGACTGTCTATGGCTACACCTTC

d_call: -
j_call: TRBJ1-5
v_call: TRBV6-5
clone_size: -
cdr3_aa: CASIYSRSGPQHF
cdr3_nt: TGTGCCAGCATTTACTCACGGTCGGGGCCCCAGCATTTT

d_call: -
j_call: TRBJ2-3
v_call: TRBV27
clone_size: -
cdr3_aa: CASTGARRDTQYF
cdr3_nt: TGTGCCAGCACGGGGGCCAGAAGAGATACGCAGTATTTT

d_call: TRBD1
j_call: TRBJ2-7
v_call: TRBV20-1
clone_size: -
cdr3_aa: CSAVRTGAYEQYF
cdr3_nt: TGCAGTGCCGTAAGGACAGGGGCCTACGAGCAGTACTTC

d_call: -
j_call: TRBJ2-1
v_call: TRBV15
clone_size: -
cdr3_aa: CATMGMGVNEQLF
cdr3_nt: TGTGCCACCATGGGCATGGGTGTGAATGAGCAGCTCTTC

d_call: TRBD1
j_call: TRBJ1-2
v_call: TRBV29-1
clone_size: -
cdr3_aa: CSVRTGGYTF
cdr3_nt: TGCAGCGTTCGGACAGGAGGCTACACCTTC

d_call: -
j_call: TRBJ2-7
v_call: TRBV28
clone_size: many
cdr3_aa: CASTPFGLGRGSYEQYF
cdr3_nt: TGTGCCAGCACCCCTTTTGGATTAGGGAGGGGGTCTTACGAGCAGTACTTC

d_call: -
j_call: TRBJ2-7
v_call: TRBV11-2
clone_size: -
cdr3_aa: CASSLSGAASYEQYF
cdr3_nt: TGTGCCAGCAGCTTATCCGGGGCAGCCTCCTACGAGCAGTACTTC

d_call: -
j_call: TRBJ1-2
v_call: TRBV7-9
clone_size: many
cdr3_aa: CASSLVPNYGYTF
cdr3_nt: TGTGCCAGCAGCTTAGTGCCTAACTATGGCTACACCTTC

d_call: -
j_call: TRBJ1-1
v_call: TRBV7-8
clone_size: many
cdr3_aa: CASSFFGETEAFF
cdr3_nt: TGTGCCAGCAGCTTCTTCGGGGAAACTGAAGCTTTCTTT

d_call: -
j_call: TRBJ2-1
v_call: TRBV19
clone_size: -
cdr3_aa: CASSQGIREQVF
cdr3_nt: TGTGCCAGTAGCCAGGGGATTCGTGAGCAGGTCTTC

d_call: -
j_call: TRBJ2-1
v_call: TRBV27
clone_size: few
cdr3_aa: CASSHGSYNEQFF
cdr3_nt: TGTGCCAGCAGTCATGGCAGCTACAATGAGCAGTTCTTC

d_call: -
j_call: TRBJ2-1
v_call: TRBV7-9
clone_size: many
cdr3_aa: CASSLAGGKVYNEQFF
cdr3_nt: TGTGCCAGCAGCTTAGCGGGGGGAAAGGTCTACAATGAGCAGTTCTTC

d_call: -
j_call: TRBJ1-2
v_call: TRBV19
clone_size: many
cdr3_aa: CASSIVTGVGGYTF
cdr3_nt: TGTGCCAGTAGTATAGTCACGGGGGTAGGCGGCTACACCTTC

d_call: -
j_call: TRBJ1-1
v_call: TRBV20-1
clone_size: -
cdr3_aa: CSATGTSSMAFF
cdr3_nt: TGCAGTGCCACCGGGACATCATCAATGGCTTTCTTT

d_call: -
j_call: TRBJ1-5
v_call: TRBV29-1
clone_size: -
cdr3_aa: CSVAQGNSNQPQHF
cdr3_nt: TGCAGCGTCGCCCAGGGGAACAGCAATCAGCCCCAGCATTTT

d_call: -
j_call: TRBJ2-7
v_call: TRBV6-1
clone_size: many
cdr3_aa: CASRGTANYEQYF
cdr3_nt: TGTGCCAGCCGCGGGACGGCTAACTACGAGCAGTACTTC